The rows below give T cell receptor beta chains drawn from one sample of a study of blood T cell repertoires in COVID-19. Measured with immunoSEQ multiplex PCR; TCRdb has only the in-frame clones, and not every one. The table has about 200,000 clones, about 85% seen once. The sequenced sample consisted of peripheral blood. All receptors derive from a woman aged 80 or over with acute or convalescent COVID-19. Each CDR3 is given with its conserved first and last residue. Each record gives: D gene, J gene, clone size, V gene, CDR3 protein, CDR3 DNA. D genes are given only for firm matches. A clone size is listed for some rows: how often the clone was seen (once, few, many), or a class if it is expanded.

NA,TRBJ1-1,NA,TRBV5-1,CASSPLGGTNTEAFF,TGCGCCAGCAGCCCACTGGGGGGGACGAACACTGAAGCTTTCTTT
NA,TRBJ1-6,NA,TRBV30,CAWSREIYNSPLHF,TGTGCCTGGAGTAGGGAGATTTATAATTCACCCCTCCACTTT
NA,TRBJ2-1,NA,TRBV7-2,CASSKMGRGYNEQFF,TGTGCCAGCAGCAAAATGGGGCGGGGATACAATGAGCAGTTCTTC
TRBD2,TRBJ2-7,NA,TRBV18,CASSLTSRTSGSLNEQYF,TGTGCCAGCTCACTAACCTCCCGGACTAGCGGGAGTTTAAACGAGCAGTACTTC
NA,TRBJ2-7,NA,TRBV6-5,CASSIPGSYEQYF,TGTGCCAGCAGTATCCCGGGGTCCTACGAGCAGTACTTC
NA,TRBJ1-1,NA,TRBV12-5,CASGLFMNTEAFF,TGTGCTAGTGGTCTATTCATGAACACTGAAGCTTTCTTT
NA,TRBJ1-4,NA,TRBV28,CASSFGGVRGEKLFF,TGTGCCAGCAGTTTCGGGGGGGTCAGAGGGGAAAAACTGTTTTTT
TRBD1,TRBJ1-5,NA,TRBV6-1,CASSGRDSLSNQPQHF,TGTGCCAGCAGTGGACGGGACAGCCTTAGCAATCAGCCCCAGCATTTT
TRBD1,TRBJ2-2,NA,TRBV5-5,CASSQTGSAGELFF,TGTGCCAGCAGCCAGACAGGGAGCGCCGGGGAGCTGTTTTTT
NA,TRBJ1-3,NA,TRBV6-6,CASSMMSSGNTIYF,TGTGCCAGCAGTATGATGAGTTCTGGAAACACCATATATTTT
TRBD1,TRBJ2-7,NA,TRBV5-1,CASSSGQSYGQYF,TGCGCCAGCAGCTCGGGACAGAGCTACGGGCAGTACTTC
NA,TRBJ2-2,NA,TRBV7-2,CASLLARHTGELFF,TGTGCCAGTCTATTAGCGAGACACACCGGGGAGCTGTTTTTT
NA,TRBJ1-1,once,TRBV7-8,CASSLDGVFATEAFF,TGTGCCAGCAGCTTGGACGGGGTGTTTGCCACTGAAGCTTTCTTT
TRBD1,TRBJ2-2,NA,TRBV6-5,CASSYSDRVDTGELFF,TGTGCCAGCAGTTACTCCGACAGGGTGGACACCGGGGAGCTGTTTTTT
TRBD1,TRBJ1-1,NA,TRBV19,CASSNPRTGLTEAFF,TGTGCCAGTAGTAACCCCAGGACAGGGCTCACTGAAGCTTTCTTT
NA,TRBJ2-5,NA,TRBV5-5,CASSRGAAPQETQYF,TGTGCCAGCAGCCGGGGAGCGGCCCCCCAAGAGACCCAGTACTTC
TRBD2,TRBJ2-1,NA,TRBV10-1,CASSEGLAVSYNEQFF,TGCGCCAGCAGTGAGGGACTAGCGGTTTCCTACAATGAGCAGTTCTTC
TRBD2,TRBJ2-5,once,TRBV7-2,CASSLVAGSQETQYF,TGTGCCAGCAGCTTAGTAGCGGGGTCACAAGAGACCCAGTACTTC
TRBD2,TRBJ2-3,NA,TRBV7-2,CASSPGLAGLTDTQYF,TGTGCCAGCAGCCCTGGACTAGCGGGGCTCACAGATACGCAGTATTTT
NA,TRBJ1-2,NA,TRBV6-2/TRBV6-3,CASSYGQSYGYTF,TGTGCCAGCAGTTACGGGCAGAGTTATGGCTACACCTTC
NA,TRBJ1-4,NA,TRBV10-3,CAITARLDEKLFF,TGTGCCATCACGGCGAGGCTCGATGAAAAACTGTTTTTT
NA,TRBJ1-6,NA,TRBV3-1/TRBV3-2,CASSQPGGPGLHF,TGTGCCAGCAGCCAACCGGGAGGGCCCGGCCTCCACTTT
NA,TRBJ2-2,NA,TRBV19,CASKIGGPYTGELFF,TGTGCCAGTAAGATCGGAGGGCCGTACACCGGGGAGCTGTTTTTT
TRBD2,TRBJ2-3,few,TRBV7-9,CASSPSSGRVGTDTQYF,TGTGCCAGCAGCCCCTCGAGCGGGAGGGTCGGCACAGATACGCAGTATTTT
NA,TRBJ1-1,NA,TRBV5-3,CARSLVAGERVSGTEAFF,TGTGCCAGAAGCTTGGTCGCCGGGGAGAGGGTGAGTGGTACTGAAGCTTTCTTT
TRBD2,TRBJ2-1,once,TRBV5-1,CASSLAGMGLAGDINNEQFF,TGCGCCAGCAGCTTGGCCGGGATGGGACTAGCGGGAGATATAAACAATGAGCAGTTCTTC
NA,TRBJ2-1,NA,TRBV7-9,CASIEEGRRYNEQFF,TGTGCCAGCATCGAGGAGGGCCGACGATACAATGAGCAGTTCTTC
NA,TRBJ2-3,NA,TRBV5-1,CASSLDGLRSSTDTQYF,TGCGCCAGCAGCTTGGATGGACTACGCTCTAGCACAGATACGCAGTATTTT
NA,TRBJ2-1,NA,TRBV5-1,CASTLNGNEQFF,TGCGCCAGCACCCTAAATGGCAATGAGCAGTTCTTC
TRBD1,TRBJ1-2,NA,TRBV6-6,CASSDRTGVYYGYTF,TGTGCCAGCAGTGACCGGACAGGGGTTTACTATGGCTACACCTTC
NA,TRBJ2-2,NA,TRBV21-1,CASSGPEEVTSNRELFF,TGTGCCAGCAGCGGACCGGAGGAGGTGACCAGTAATAGGGAGCTGTTTTTT
TRBD2,TRBJ2-1,NA,TRBV7-8,CASSLELGLGINEQFF,TGTGCCAGCAGCTTAGAACTAGGACTAGGGATCAATGAGCAGTTCTTC
NA,TRBJ1-5,NA,TRBV15,CATSRSGTQDQPQHF,TGTGCCACCAGCAGAAGCGGGACACAAGATCAGCCCCAGCATTTT
NA,TRBJ1-3,NA,TRBV7-8,CASSFSHGSGNTIYF,TGTGCCAGCAGCTTTTCGCACGGCTCTGGAAACACCATATATTTT
TRBD1,TRBJ1-6,NA,TRBV28,CASSSPGQANSPLHF,TGTGCCAGCAGTTCACCGGGACAGGCCAATTCACCCCTCCACTTT
TRBD2,TRBJ2-1,NA,TRBV3-1/TRBV3-2,CATIERERVYNEQFF,TGTGCCACCATCGAGCGGGAGAGGGTTTACAATGAGCAGTTCTTC
NA,TRBJ2-1,NA,TRBV21-1,CASSNRPSQPVF,TGTGCCAGCAGCAATCGGCCTAGCCAGCCAGTCTTC
TRBD1,TRBJ1-5,NA,TRBV7-2,CASSPGTGLYQPQHF,TGTGCCAGCAGTCCCGGGACAGGGTTGTATCAGCCCCAGCATTTT
NA,TRBJ1-5,NA,TRBV19,CASKGANYQPQHF,TGTGCCAGTAAAGGGGCGAACTATCAGCCCCAGCATTTT
NA,TRBJ1-6,NA,TRBV28,CASSFRQDRRWNSPLHF,TGTGCCAGCAGTTTCCGCCAGGACAGAAGATGGAATTCACCCCTCCACTTT
TRBD1,TRBJ1-6,NA,TRBV12-5,CASGPDRGSSPLHF,TGTGCTAGTGGCCCTGACAGGGGGTCTTCACCCCTCCACTTT
NA,TRBJ1-1,NA,TRBV30,CAWSGFTEAFF,TGTGCCTGGAGCGGGTTTACTGAAGCTTTCTTT
NA,TRBJ1-4,NA,TRBV5-1,CASSDDSYKLFF,TGCGCCAGCAGCGACGACAGCTACAAACTGTTTTTT
NA,TRBJ2-2,NA,TRBV4-3,CASSQARGVTGELFF,TGCGCCAGCAGCCAAGCACGGGGAGTTACCGGGGAGCTGTTTTTT
NA,TRBJ2-5,NA,TRBV5-1,CASSSSPQETQYF,TGCGCCAGCAGCTCGAGTCCCCAAGAGACCCAGTACTTC
TRBD2,TRBJ2-7,NA,TRBV19,CASSRTSGIVSYEQYF,TGTGCCAGTAGTAGGACTAGCGGGATTGTCTCCTACGAGCAGTACTTC
TRBD2,TRBJ2-4,NA,TRBV3-1/TRBV3-2,CASSQDKPSGSERNIQYF,TGTGCCAGCAGCCAAGATAAGCCTAGCGGGAGTGAAAGAAACATTCAGTACTTC
TRBD1,TRBJ1-3,NA,TRBV5-5,CASSLPGQGDTIYF,TGTGCCAGCAGCCTCCCGGGACAGGGAGACACCATATATTTT
NA,TRBJ2-1,NA,TRBV9,CASSVLRESSYNEQFF,TGTGCCAGCAGCGTATTGAGGGAGAGCTCCTACAATGAGCAGTTCTTC
NA,TRBJ2-3,NA,TRBV27,CATSTLRQTADTQYF,TGTGCCACCTCTACCCTACGCCAGACAGCAGATACGCAGTATTTT